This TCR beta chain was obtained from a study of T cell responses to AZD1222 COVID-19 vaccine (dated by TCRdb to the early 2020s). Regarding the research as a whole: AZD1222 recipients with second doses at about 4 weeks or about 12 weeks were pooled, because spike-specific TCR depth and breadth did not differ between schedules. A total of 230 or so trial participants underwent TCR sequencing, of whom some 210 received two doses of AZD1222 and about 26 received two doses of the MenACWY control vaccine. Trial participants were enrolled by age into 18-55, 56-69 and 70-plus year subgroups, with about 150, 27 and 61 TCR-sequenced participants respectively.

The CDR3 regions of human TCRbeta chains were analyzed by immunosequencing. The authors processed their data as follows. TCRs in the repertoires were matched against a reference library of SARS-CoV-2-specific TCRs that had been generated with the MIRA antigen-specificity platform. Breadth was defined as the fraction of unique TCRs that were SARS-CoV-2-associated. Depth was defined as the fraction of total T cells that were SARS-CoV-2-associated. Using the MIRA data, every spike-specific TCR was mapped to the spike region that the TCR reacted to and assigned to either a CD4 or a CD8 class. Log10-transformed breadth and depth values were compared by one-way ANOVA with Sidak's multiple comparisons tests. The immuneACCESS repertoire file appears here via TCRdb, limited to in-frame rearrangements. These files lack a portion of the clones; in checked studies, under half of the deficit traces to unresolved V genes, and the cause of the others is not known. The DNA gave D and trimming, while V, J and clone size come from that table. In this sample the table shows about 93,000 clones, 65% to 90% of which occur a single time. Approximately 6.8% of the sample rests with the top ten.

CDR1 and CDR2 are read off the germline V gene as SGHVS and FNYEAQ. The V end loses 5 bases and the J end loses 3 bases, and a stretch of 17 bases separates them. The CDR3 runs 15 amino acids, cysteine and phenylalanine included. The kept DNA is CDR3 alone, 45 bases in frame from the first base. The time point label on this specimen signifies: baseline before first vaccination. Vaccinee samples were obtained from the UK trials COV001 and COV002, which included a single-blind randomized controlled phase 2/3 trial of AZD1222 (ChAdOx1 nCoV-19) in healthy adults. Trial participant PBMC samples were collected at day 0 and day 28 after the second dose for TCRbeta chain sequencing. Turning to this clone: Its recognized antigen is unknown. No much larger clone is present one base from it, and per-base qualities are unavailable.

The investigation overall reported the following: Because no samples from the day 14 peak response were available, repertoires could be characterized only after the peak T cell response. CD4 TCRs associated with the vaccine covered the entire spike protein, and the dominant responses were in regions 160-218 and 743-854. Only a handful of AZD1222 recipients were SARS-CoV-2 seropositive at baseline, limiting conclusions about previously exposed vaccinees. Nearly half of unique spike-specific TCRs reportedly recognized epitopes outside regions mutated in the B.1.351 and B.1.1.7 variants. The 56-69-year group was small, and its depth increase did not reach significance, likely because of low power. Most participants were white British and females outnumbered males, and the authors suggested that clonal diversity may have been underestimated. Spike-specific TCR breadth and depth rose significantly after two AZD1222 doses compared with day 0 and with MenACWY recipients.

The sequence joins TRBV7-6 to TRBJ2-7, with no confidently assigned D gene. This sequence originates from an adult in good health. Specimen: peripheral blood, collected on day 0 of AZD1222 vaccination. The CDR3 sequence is CASSPPRGAGYEQYF. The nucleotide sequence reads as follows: TGTGCCAGCAGCCCTCCTCGCGGAGCCGGCTACGAGCAGTACTTC. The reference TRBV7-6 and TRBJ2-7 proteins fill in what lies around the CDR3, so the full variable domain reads GAGVSQSPRYKVTKRGQDVALRCDPISGHVSLYWYRQALGQGPEFLTYFNYEAQQDKSGLPNDRFSAERPEGSISTLTIQRTEQRDSAMYRCASSPPRGAGYEQYFGPGTRLTVT.